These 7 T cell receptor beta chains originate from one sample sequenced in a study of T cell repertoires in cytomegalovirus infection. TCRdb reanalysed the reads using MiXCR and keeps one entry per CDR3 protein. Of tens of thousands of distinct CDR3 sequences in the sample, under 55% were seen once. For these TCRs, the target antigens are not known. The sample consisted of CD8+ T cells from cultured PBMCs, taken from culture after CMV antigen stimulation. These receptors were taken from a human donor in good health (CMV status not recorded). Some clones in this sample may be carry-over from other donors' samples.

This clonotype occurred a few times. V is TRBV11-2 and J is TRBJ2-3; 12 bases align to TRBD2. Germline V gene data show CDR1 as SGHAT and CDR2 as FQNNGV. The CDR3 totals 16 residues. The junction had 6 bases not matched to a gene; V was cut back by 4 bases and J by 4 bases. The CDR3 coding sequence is TGTGCCAGCAGCTCCCAACTAGCGGGGGGACCAGATACGCAGTATTTT. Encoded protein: CASSSQLAGGPDTQYF.

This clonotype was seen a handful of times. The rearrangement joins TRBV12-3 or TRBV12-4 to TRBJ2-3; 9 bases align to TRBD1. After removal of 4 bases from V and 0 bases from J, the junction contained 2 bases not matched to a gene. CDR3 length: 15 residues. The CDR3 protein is CASSWDRASTDTQYF. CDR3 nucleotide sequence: TGTGCCAGCAGTTGGGACAGGGCGAGCACAGATACGCAGTATTTT.

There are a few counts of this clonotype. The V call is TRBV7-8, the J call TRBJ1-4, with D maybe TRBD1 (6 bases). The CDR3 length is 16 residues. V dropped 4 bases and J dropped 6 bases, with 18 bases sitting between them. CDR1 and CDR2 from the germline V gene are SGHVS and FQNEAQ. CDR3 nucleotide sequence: TGTGCCAGCAGCTCGGATTGGGGGGCGCGGGATGAAAAACTGTTTTTT. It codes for CASSSDWGARDEKLFF.

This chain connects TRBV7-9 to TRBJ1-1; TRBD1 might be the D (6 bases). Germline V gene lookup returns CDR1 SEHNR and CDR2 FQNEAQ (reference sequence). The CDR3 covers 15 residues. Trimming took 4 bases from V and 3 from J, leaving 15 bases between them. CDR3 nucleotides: TGTGCCAGCAGCTCAACAGGGCCTGAGTACACTGAAGCTTTCTTT. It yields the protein CASSSTGPEYTEAFF.

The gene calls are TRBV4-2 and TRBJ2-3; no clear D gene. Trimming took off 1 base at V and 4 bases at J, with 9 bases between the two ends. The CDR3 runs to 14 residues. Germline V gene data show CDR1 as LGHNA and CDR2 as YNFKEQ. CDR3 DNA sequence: TGTGCCAGCAGCCAAGGGTACGATTCAGATACGCAGTATTTT. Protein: CASSQGYDSDTQYF.

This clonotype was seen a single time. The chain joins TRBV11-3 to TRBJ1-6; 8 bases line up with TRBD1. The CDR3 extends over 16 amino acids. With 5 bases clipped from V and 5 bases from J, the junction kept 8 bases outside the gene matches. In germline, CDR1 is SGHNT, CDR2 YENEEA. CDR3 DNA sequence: TGTGCCAGCAGCCCCCCAAAGGGACAGGATAATTCACCCCTCCACTTT. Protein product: CASSPPKGQDNSPLHF.

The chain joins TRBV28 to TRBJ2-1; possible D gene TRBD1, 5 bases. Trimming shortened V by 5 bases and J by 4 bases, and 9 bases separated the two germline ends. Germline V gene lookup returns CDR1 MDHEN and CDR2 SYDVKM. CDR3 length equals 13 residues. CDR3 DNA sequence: TGTGCCAGCAGTCTCCAGGGATACAATGAGCAGTTCTTC. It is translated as CASSLQGYNEQFF. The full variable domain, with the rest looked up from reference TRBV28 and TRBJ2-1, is DVKVTQSSRYLVKRTGEKVFLECVQDMDHENMFWYRQDPGLGLRLIYFSYDVKMKEKGDIPEGYSVSREKKERFSLILESASTNQTSMYLCASSLQGYNEQFFGPGTRLTVL.